One sample yielded the 14 T cell receptor beta chains listed below, sequenced in a study of blood T cell repertoires in COVID-19. Produced via immunoSEQ multiplex PCR; TCRdb's table is partial and in-frame only. The profile shows some 87,000 clones, 70% to 90% of them singletons. The sample was peripheral blood. These receptor sequences come from a human donor in a cohort sampled during active COVID-19.

This chain links TRBV7-2 with TRBJ2-2, with 11 bases identical to TRBD2. Trimming took 4 bases from V and 8 from J; bases not matched to a gene: 9. CDR3 length: 16 residues. CDR1 is SGHTA and CDR2 is FQGNSA in the germline V gene. The CDR3 DNA reads TGTGCCAGCAGCTCCGGACTAGCGGGCCGCCGGGGGGAGCTGTTTTTT. Encoded protein: CASSSGLAGRRGELFF.

The CDR3 DNA follows: TGTGCCAGCAGCCGAGTAGCGGGGGGATACACCGGGGAGCTGTTTTTT. Protein product: CASSRVAGGYTGELFF. V gene TRBV11-2 combines with J gene TRBJ2-2; 10 bases align to TRBD2. Germline V gene sequence: CDR1 SGHAT, CDR2 FQNNGV. V trimming: 5 bases; J trimming: 3 bases; junction bases outside the gene matches: 6. The CDR3 is 16 amino acids.

The rearrangement uses TRBV28 and TRBJ1-2; D is ambiguous. Germline V gene data show CDR1 as MDHEN and CDR2 as SYDVKM. The CDR3 extends over 13 amino acids. V was pared by 5 bases and J by 1 base, with 8 bases between. The CDR3 region has the DNA TGTGCCAGCAGTCCATCTATTAACTATGGCTACACCTTC. Protein sequence: CASSPSINYGYTF.

This sequence joins TRBV7-8 and TRBJ1-1; D remains unclear. Trimming cost V 2 bases and J 11 bases, with 15 bases left between them. The CDR3 sequence is 13 residues long. Germline CDR1 reads SGHVS; CDR2 reads FQNEAQ. This CDR3 reads CASSLNSGSGAFF. CDR3 sequence (DNA): TGTGCCAGCAGCTTAAATTCCGGGAGTGGGGCTTTCTTT.

The rearrangement uses TRBV9 and TRBJ1-2; perhaps TRBD1 as D (5 bases). V was cut by 0 bases and J by 4 bases, with 13 bases left in between. The germline V gene has CDR1 SGDLS and CDR2 YYNGEE. The CDR3 has 15 amino acids. The CDR3 DNA follows: TGTGCCAGCAGCGTAGAAGAAGGCAGGGCCTATGGCTACACCTTC. It is translated as CASSVEEGRAYGYTF.

The chain has TRBV28 and TRBJ1-1; a possible D gene is TRBD1 (5 bases). The CDR3 is made up of 14 amino acids. CDR1 MDHEN and CDR2 SYDVKM come from the germline V gene. Trimming took 2 bases from V and 4 from J, leaving 11 bases between them. For the CDR3, the DNA is TGTGCCAGCAGTTTAGGGGCGGGGAGCACTGAAGCTTTCTTT. It yields the protein CASSLGAGSTEAFF.

The CDR3 reads CASSPVRQDTSTDTQYF. The CDR3 DNA follows: TGTGCCAGCTCACCAGTGAGACAGGACACTAGCACAGATACGCAGTATTTT. V gene TRBV18 combines with J gene TRBJ2-3; tentatively, D is TRBD1 (6 bases). The V end lost 2 bases, the J end lost 0 bases, and 15 bases lay between the germline ends. CDR3 size: 17 residues. Germline V lookup: CDR1 KGHSH, CDR2 LQKENI.

The chain recombines TRBV10-3 with TRBJ2-7, with 9 bases lining up with TRBD1. Looked up from germline, CDR1 is ENHRY and CDR2 is SYGVKD. With 2 bases clipped from V and 6 bases from J, the junction kept 8 bases outside the gene matches. The CDR3 is made up of 15 amino acids. The CDR3 is CAISESPGQGSEQYF. The CDR3 bases are TGTGCCATCAGTGAGAGCCCCGGACAGGGGTCCGAGCAGTACTTC.

The chain links TRBV11-3 to TRBJ2-2; TRBD2 might be the D (5 bases). CDR3 length: 13 residues. In germline, CDR1 is SGHNT, CDR2 YENEEA. V lost 4 bases to trimming and J lost 6 bases, with 9 bases between them. CDR3 nucleotide sequence: TGTGCCAGCAGCTCTAGCATGTCCGGGGAGCTGTTTTTT. Translation: CASSSSMSGELFF.

The rearrangement joins TRBV6-5 to TRBJ1-5; D is ambiguous. The CDR3 extends over 13 amino acids. The germline CDR1 and CDR2 sequences are MNHEY and SVGAGI. V lost 0 bases and J 11 bases, leaving 11 bases between the germline ends. The CDR3 here is CASSYSIGGAQHF. The CDR3 DNA reads as TGTGCCAGCAGTTACTCGATTGGCGGAGCCCAGCATTTT.

This clone was detected only a few times. J is TRBJ1-5 and V is TRBV2; 7 nucleotides line up with TRBD1. Germline V gives CDR1 SNHLY, CDR2 FYNNEI. Trimming at V came to 6 bases and at J to 0 bases, leaving 11 bases not matched to a gene. This CDR3 spans 17 amino acids. CDR3 sequence reads: CASSPVRQGSSNQPQHF. CDR3 sequence (DNA): TGTGCCAGCAGCCCTGTTAGACAGGGATCTAGCAATCAGCCCCAGCATTTT.

The rearrangement uses TRBV5-4 and TRBJ2-3, with 11 nucleotides matching TRBD2. CDR3 length: 16 amino acids. V dropped 4 bases and J dropped 3; count of bases not matched to a gene: 7. CDR1 is SGHNT and CDR2 is YYREEE in the germline V gene (reference sequence). The CDR3 region has the DNA TGTGCCAGCAGCCCTCGACTAGCGGGGCTGACAGATACGCAGTATTTT. It translates to CASSPRLAGLTDTQYF.

The V call is TRBV19, the J call TRBJ2-3, with TRBD1 matching 9 bases. V lost 6 bases, J lost 4 bases, and 5 bases stayed unmatched. The CDR3 covers 14 residues. The germline V gene has CDR1 LNHDA and CDR2 SQIVND (reference sequence). CDR3 in amino acids: CASRPGQGSDTQYF. The CDR3 nucleotides read TGTGCCAGTAGACCGGGACAGGGATCAGATACGCAGTATTTT.

The chain combines TRBV4-2 with TRBJ1-1; 10 positions agree with TRBD1. Trimming took 4 bases from V and 4 from J; bases not matched to a gene: 0. The CDR3 has 13 amino acids. CDR1 LGHNA and CDR2 YNFKEQ come from the germline V gene. CDR3 coding DNA: TGTGCCAGCAGCCGGACAGGGGGCACTGAAGCTTTCTTT. It is translated as CASSRTGGTEAFF.